This T cell receptor beta chain was identified during a study of blood T cell repertoires in COVID-19 (dated by TCRdb to 2018 to 2021). Background on the whole study: Samples covering the acute and convalescent phases of COVID-19 were provided by collaborators in the United States, Italy and Spain. The material from the prospective study consisted of cDNA or gDNA derived from T cells, B-cell-depleted T cells, or PBMCs. The dataset comprised deeply sampled blood TCRbeta repertoires from subjects exposed to, actively infected with, or recovered from COVID-19. A freely available public database, intended as a resource for researchers studying the immune response to SARS-CoV-2, is where the repertoires were released. The samples were drawn from the first 160 participants of the ongoing ImmuneRACE study and from over a thousand subjects provided by 6 global collaborators. A de-identified subject ID, COVID-19 status, age in years and sex were almost always included in the sample metadata. Where available, HLA class I and class II types were obtained from metadata supplied by the sample provider rather than from assay-based typing.

General conclusions and limits of the study: How much clinical and demographic metadata was included differed by source and by participant, and the metadata was provided uncurated.

The CDR3 starts with the cysteine, ends with the phenylalanine, and has 15 residues. The CDR3 DNA has 45 bases and is translated from base 1. The germline V gene (reference sequence) supplies CDR1 SEHNR and CDR2 FQNEAQ. V lost 4 bases and J lost 2 bases; the stretch between them is 11 bases long. On this clone: This receptor's antigen is unknown. There are no base qualities to consult, and no much larger clone falls within one base.

The immunoSEQ Assay, a bias-controlled multiplex PCR, was used to amplify TCRbeta CDR3 regions from genomic DNA. The authors' pipeline ran thus. The number of nucleated cells in each sample was estimated from the amplification of reference gene primers within the assay. To quantify the absolute abundance of each unique TCRbeta CDR3 rearrangement, sequence reads were collapsed and filtered. For each sample, productive Simpson clonality was calculated by taking the square root of Simpson's diversity index across productive rearrangements. TCRdb provides this immuneACCESS table in a form limited to in-frame rearrangements. Some clones are lacking; in checked studies, under half of them reflect an unresolved V gene, and why the rest are absent is not known. V and J calls and clone size are those listed in that table; D and trimming were worked out from the DNA. The sample table records some 25,000 clones; approximately 92% of these occur just once. The ten largest clones add up to around 2.2% of the sample.

Whole blood was collected in K2EDTA tubes by collaborating institutions according to the institutions' own protocols. For TCRbeta analysis, collaborators shipped samples as frozen whole blood, isolated PBMCs, or DNA extracted from either of those sample types. The material sequenced was peripheral blood. This chain is built from TRBV7-9 and TRBJ1-4; the D gene cannot be named for sure. This clonotype originated in a human donor in a cohort sampled during active COVID-19. The DNA sequence is TGTGCCAGCAGCTCCCCCTACCCGACTAATGAAAAACTGTTTTTT. Translated, this gives CASSSPYPTNEKLFF.